What follows is one T cell receptor beta chain and its context. This entry is derived from a study of technical replicates of blood from a few donors. This CDR3 comprises 12 residues. Trimming removed 6 bases from V and 6 bases from J; junction bases left unmatched: 3. Germline assignment: CDR1 ENHRY and CDR2 SYGVKD. Some clones are missing from TCRdb's copy, which holds only in-frame ones; the method was immunoSEQ multiplex PCR. Of about 56,000 clones in the sample, roughly 96% were seen once. This chain joins TRBV10-3 and TRBJ2-7; 9 nucleotides align to TRBD2. The sequenced sample consisted of PBMCs. This clonotype was obtained from a human donor in good health. Some clones in this sample may be carry-over from other donors' samples. CDR3 sequence: CAISGTSFEQYF. The CDR3 bases are TGTGCCATCAGCGGGACTAGCTTCGAGCAGTACTTC.